This T cell receptor (beta chain) was recorded in a study of human T cells and chemical hapten exposure. Whole-study context: Small differences in pooled library volume mainly drove the variation in TCR yields per sample. The study, taken as a whole, reports: High-frequency TCRs, those above 1 in 1000, stayed the same after DPC sensitization.

The germline V gene has CDR1 SGHRS and CDR2 YFSETQ. V gave up 0 bases and J gave up 6 bases, with 12 bases separating them. The CDR3 is made up of 14 amino acids. In the original analysis: TCRs per sample had a median of approximately 88,000 and ranged from about 20,000 to 700,000. TCRdb reprocessed the RACE reads via MiXCR and lists one record per CDR3 protein. The V and J calls follow TCRdb's processing rather than the paper's. Counted here are over 85,000 distinct CDR3 sequences, about 8.8% occurring once; the ten biggest clones make up around 3%. Time point here: healthy volunteer bleed at 2 weeks. The total RNA was obtained from whole blood that was not fractionated. Remarks on this clonotype: Its target is not known.

This clonotype originated in a female donor in good health. Some clones in this sample may be carry-over from other donors' samples. The V call is TRBV5-1, the J call TRBJ1-1; no definite D call. Sequenced sample: whole blood. As DNA, the CDR3 is TGCGCCAGCAGCTTGGCCTGGGGAGTGCCTGAAGCTTTCTTT. As protein: CASSLAWGVPEAFF. The whole variable domain, remainder taken from reference TRBV5-1 and TRBJ1-1, is KAGVTQTPRYLIKTRGQQVTLSCSPISGHRSVSWYQQTPGQGLQFLFEYFSETQRNKGNFPGRFSGRQFSNSRSEMNVSTLELGDSALYLCASSLAWGVPEAFFGQGTRLTVV.